The 23 T cell receptor beta chains reported below all come from one sample, sequenced in a study of metastatic and nonmetastatic thyroid tumors. Every patient was untreated before thyroid surgery. MiXCR was used by TCRdb to re-call the PCR reads. The table has tens of thousands of clones, 24% seen once. The sequenced sample consisted of tumor tissue. The receptors originated from a female donor with papillary thyroid cancer or a benign thyroid nodule (not recorded which). Some clones in this sample may be carry-over from other donors' samples.

This clone was counted only a few times. This chain connects TRBV6-1 to TRBJ2-7; 8 bases are a match to TRBD2. Unmatched junction bases numbered 9, after V lost 8 bases and J lost 3 bases. Germline loops: CDR1 MNHNS, CDR2 SASEGT. This CDR3 comprises 14 residues. The CDR3 region has the DNA TGTGCCAGCTATCCCAGCGGGGGAGGCTACGAGCAGTACTTC. Its protein is CASYPSGGGYEQYF.

This clone is medium-sized (0.01 to 0.1%) within its sample. The chain joins TRBV27 to TRBJ1-2; no definite D call. With 8 bases removed from V and 2 bases from J, the gap between germline ends came to 15 bases. The CDR3 has 14 residues. Germline CDR1 reads MNHEY; CDR2 reads SMNVEV (reference sequence). CDR3 nucleotide sequence: TGTGCCAGCGCCCGAGGAGAGGGAAACTATGGCTACACCTTC. As protein: CASARGEGNYGYTF.

This clone counts as medium-sized. The chain has TRBV19 and TRBJ1-3; maybe TRBD1 (5 bases). The V gene's germline CDR1 is LNHDA and CDR2 SQIVND (reference sequence). Deletions cut 3 bases from V and 4 bases from J, with 10 bases between. The CDR3 contains 14 residues. CDR3 sequence reads: CASSMGVSGNTIYF. For the CDR3, the DNA is TGTGCCAGTAGTATGGGGGTGAGCGGAAACACCATATATTTT.

The chain uses TRBV18 and TRBJ2-7; 8 positions agree with TRBD2. V was pared by 3 bases and J by 4 bases, with 2 bases of the junction left unmatched. The CDR3 spans 13 residues. Germline V lookup: CDR1 KGHSH, CDR2 LQKENI. This chain's CDR3 is CASSPAGGYEQYV. CDR3 coding DNA: TGTGCCAGCTCACCCGCGGGGGGATACGAGCAGTACGTC.

In this sample, this clone turned up many times. The genes are TRBV20-1 and TRBJ2-7; no firm D call. CDR3 length: 14 amino acids. CDR1 DFQATT and CDR2 SNEGSKA come from the germline V gene (reference sequence). V was shortened by 6 bases and J by 4 bases, with 19 bases between the two germline ends. CDR3 amino acids: CSASDRQFFYEQYF. CDR3 in DNA: TGCAGTGCCAGCGACCGACAATTCTTTTACGAGCAGTACTTC.

This clone came up many times. The chain combines TRBV24-1 with TRBJ2-3, with TRBD2 matching 13 bases. Per the germline V gene, CDR1 is KGHDR and CDR2 is SFDVKD. With V trimmed by 3 bases and J by 4 bases, 0 bases remained unmatched. CDR3 length: 15 residues. The CDR3 loop reads CATSDGLAGADTQYF. The CDR3 DNA reads TGTGCCACCAGTGATGGACTAGCGGGGGCAGATACGCAGTATTTT.

A note on this clone: A much larger clone differs from this one at a single base, so this may be a read error. The V and J genes are TRBV6-5 and TRBJ2-6; tentative D call: TRBD1 (6 bases). The CDR3 is 19 amino acids. CDR1 is MNHEY, CDR2 SVGAGI, per germline. V lost 4 bases to trimming and J lost 0 bases, with 19 bases between them. CDR3 loop: CASSFVSGVPLSGANVLTF. CDR3 sequence (DNA): TGTGCCAGCAGTTTCGTTTCAGGGGTCCCACTCTCTGGGGCCAACGTCCTGACTTTC.

The genes are TRBV20-1 and TRBJ2-2, with D perhaps assigned TRBD1 or TRBD2 (5 bases each). V was clipped by 0 bases and J by 7 bases, with 18 bases between them. The V gene's germline CDR1 is DFQATT and CDR2 SNEGSKA (reference sequence). This CDR3 has 16 amino acids. The CDR3 coding sequence is TGCAGTGCTAGAGATGACGCAGAGGGGTTAGGCGGGGAGCTGTTTTTT. It translates to CSARDDAEGLGGELFF.

The V gene is TRBV3-1, the J gene TRBJ2-1, with D hard to call. The CDR3 extends over 13 amino acids. Trimming cost V 5 bases and J 10 bases, with 15 bases left between them. Looked up from germline, CDR1 is LGHDT and CDR2 is YNNKEL (reference sequence). The CDR3 DNA follows: TGTGCCAGCAGCGATGGACCGCTCGGAGAGCAGTTCTTC. Translation gives CASSDGPLGEQFF.

This clone showed up many times. The chain is built from TRBV20-1 and TRBJ2-1; 7 nucleotides agree with TRBD2. V was clipped by 6 bases and J by 5 bases; unmatched bases: 10. Germline lookup yields CDR1 DFQATT and CDR2 SNEGSKA (reference sequence). The CDR3 is 14 amino acids. CDR3 in DNA: TGCAGTGCAAGGTGGCTAGCGGAGGACAATGAGCAGTTCTTC. Translation gives CSARWLAEDNEQFF.

A few counts support this clone. V gene TRBV7-3 combines with J gene TRBJ2-7; the D gene is possibly TRBD1 (6 bases). The V gene's germline CDR1 is SGHTA and CDR2 FQGTGA. The CDR3 totals 13 residues. With 6 bases removed from V and 3 bases from J, the gap between germline ends came to 12 bases. The CDR3: CASSRGGDYEQYF. The CDR3 nucleotides read TGTGCCAGCAGTCGAGGGGGAGACTACGAGCAGTACTTC.

This clone has just a few counts. The germline gene is not matched at one end of the junction; a read error may be the cause. This CDR3 is CVSSPQWAGYEQYF. In DNA form, the CDR3 reads TGTGTCAGCAGTCCCCAGTGGGCCGGGTACGAGCAGTACTTC. This chain joins TRBV28 and TRBJ2-7; no definite D call. The germline CDR1 and CDR2 sequences are MDHEN and SYDVKM. The CDR3 has 14 residues.

Ten or more counts support this clone. The chain couples TRBV20-1 to TRBJ1-2; perhaps TRBD1 as D (6 bases). This CDR3 is built from 14 residues. Looked up from germline, CDR1 is DFQATT and CDR2 is SNEGSKA (reference sequence). V was cut by 1 base and J by 8 bases, with 17 bases left in between. The chain's CDR3 is CSARGDGGGRGYTF. Here the CDR3 DNA reads TGCAGTGCTAGAGGGGACGGGGGGGGCCGAGGCTACACCTTC.

There are many counts of this clone. This rearrangement joins TRBV9 to TRBJ2-1, with TRBD2 as a possible D gene (6 bases). From germline, CDR1 is SGDLS and CDR2 YYNGEE. The CDR3 has 18 residues. Trimming cost V 4 bases and J 4 bases, with 24 bases left between them. The CDR3 DNA follows: TGTGCCAGCAGCCCCCGGGACTCCAATCGCTGGGTTTACAATGAGCAGTTCTTC. Translated, it gives CASSPRDSNRWVYNEQFF.

DNA of the CDR3: TGTGCCAGCAGACTTAGGGGGGTCGCGTCCTACGAGCAGTACTTC. Translation: CASRLRGVASYEQYF. The rearrangement links TRBV12-3 or TRBV12-4 to TRBJ2-7; perhaps D is TRBD1 or TRBD2 (6 bases each). The ends were cut back, 6 bases at V and 1 base at J, with 16 bases in the middle. CDR3 size: 15 residues.

The chain uses TRBV4-2 and TRBJ2-4; 9 nucleotides line up with TRBD2. The germline V gene has CDR1 LGHNA and CDR2 YNFKEQ. Trimming cost V 11 bases and J 9 bases; bases outside gene matches: 11. The CDR3 loop spans 13 amino acids. The CDR3 region has the DNA TGTGCCGTCGCGGGGCGGGAGGGTGTCATTCAGTACTTC. Encoded protein: CAVAGREGVIQYF.

Ten or more counts support this clone. This rearrangement joins TRBV28 to TRBJ2-3, with 7 bases matching TRBD2. CDR3 length: 14 residues. The V gene end was trimmed by 5 bases and the J gene end by 2 bases; junction bases not matched to a gene: 4. Germline-derived CDR1 and CDR2 are MDHEN and SYDVKM. In DNA, the CDR3 is TGTGCCAGCAGTCCGGGACTAATCACAGATACGCAGTATTTT. Protein product: CASSPGLITDTQYF.

This sequence joins TRBV5-5 and TRBJ2-1; tentatively, D is TRBD1 or TRBD2 (6 bases each). The CDR3 loop spans 14 amino acids. The V and J ends lost 5 bases and 11 bases respectively, with 20 bases between them. Germline V gene lookup returns CDR1 SGHKS and CDR2 YYEKEE (reference sequence). DNA of the CDR3: TGTGCCAGCAGTCCAGCCATGGGGGGCTCCCAGCAGTTCTTC. Translated, it gives CASSPAMGGSQQFF.

This clone was counted between two and nine times. Here the CDR3 reads CASSKTGGEQYF. CDR3 nucleotide sequence: TGTGCCAGCAGTAAAACAGGGGGCGAGCAGTACTTC. The chain links TRBV12-3 or TRBV12-4 to TRBJ2-7, with 8 bases fitting TRBD1. Germline trimming cut 5 bases from V and 6 bases from J; bases unmatched to any gene: 3. The CDR3 spans 12 residues.

To note about this clone: Germline is not matched at one junction end, which may reflect a read error. Here the CDR3 DNA reads TGTGCCAGCAGCTTTAATAGCGGGAGGGAGACCAAGTACTTC. Its protein is CASSFNSGRETKYF. This chain connects TRBV7-2 to TRBJ2-5; TRBD2 agrees at 11 bases. The CDR3 is 14 amino acids. Germline V gene lookup returns CDR1 SGHTA and CDR2 FQGNSA.

This clone came up many times. The chain links TRBV7-2 to TRBJ2-3; 10 nucleotides agree with TRBD2. The CDR3 has 14 amino acids. Trimming took 4 bases from V and 3 from J; bases not matched to a gene: 1. Germline assignment: CDR1 SGHTA and CDR2 FQGNSA. For the CDR3, the DNA is TGTGCCAGCAGCTGGGGACTAGCGACAGATACGCAGTATTTT. Amino acids: CASSWGLATDTQYF. Variable domain in full (rest from reference TRBV7-2 and TRBJ2-3): GAGVSQSPSNKVTEKGKDVELRCDPISGHTALYWYRQSLGQGLEFLIYFQGNSAPDKSGLPSDRFSAERTGGSVSTLTIQRTQQEDSAVYLCASSWGLATDTQYFGPGTRLTVL.

This clone was picked up many times. At the DNA level, this CDR3 is encoded by other sequences in the same sample as well. The chain carries TRBV7-3 and TRBJ2-3; TRBD2 agrees at 10 bases. Germline V lookup: CDR1 SGHTA, CDR2 FQGTGA. After removal of 5 bases from V and 1 base from J, the junction contained 9 bases not matched to a gene. This CDR3 has 17 residues. The CDR3 bases are TGTGCCAGCAGCCCCTCGGGAGGGACTAGCGGCACAGATACGCAGTATTTT. Amino acids: CASSPSGGTSGTDTQYF.

This clone was found many times. The chain joins TRBV5-5 to TRBJ2-1; no firm D call. The CDR3 covers 14 residues. V lost 5 bases and J 0 bases, leaving 9 bases between the germline ends. Germline V gene data show CDR1 as SGHKS and CDR2 as YYEKEE (reference sequence). The CDR3 loop reads CASSFASSYNEQFF. The CDR3 nucleotides read TGTGCCAGCAGTTTTGCCAGCTCCTACAATGAGCAGTTCTTC.